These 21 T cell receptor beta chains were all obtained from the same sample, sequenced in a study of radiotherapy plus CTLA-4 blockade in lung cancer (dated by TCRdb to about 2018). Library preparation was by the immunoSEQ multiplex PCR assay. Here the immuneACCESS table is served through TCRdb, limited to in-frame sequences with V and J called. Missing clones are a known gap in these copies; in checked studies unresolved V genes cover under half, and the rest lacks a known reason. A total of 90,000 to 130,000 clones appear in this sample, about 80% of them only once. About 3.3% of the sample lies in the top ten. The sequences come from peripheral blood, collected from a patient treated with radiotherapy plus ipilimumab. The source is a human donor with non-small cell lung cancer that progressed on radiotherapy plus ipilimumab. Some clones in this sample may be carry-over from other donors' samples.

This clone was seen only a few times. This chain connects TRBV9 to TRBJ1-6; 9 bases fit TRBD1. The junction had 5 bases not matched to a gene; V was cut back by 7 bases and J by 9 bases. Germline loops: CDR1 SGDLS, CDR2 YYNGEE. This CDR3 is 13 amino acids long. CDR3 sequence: CASGQGLGSPLHF. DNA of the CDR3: TGTGCCAGCGGACAGGGGCTGGGTTCACCCCTCCACTTT.

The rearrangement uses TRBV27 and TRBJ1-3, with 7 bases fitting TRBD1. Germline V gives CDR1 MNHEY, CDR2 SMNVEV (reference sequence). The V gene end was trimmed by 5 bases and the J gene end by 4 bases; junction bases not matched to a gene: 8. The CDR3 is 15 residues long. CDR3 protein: CASSRVGTAGNTIYF. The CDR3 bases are TGTGCCAGCAGTCGGGTAGGGACAGCCGGAAACACCATATATTTT.

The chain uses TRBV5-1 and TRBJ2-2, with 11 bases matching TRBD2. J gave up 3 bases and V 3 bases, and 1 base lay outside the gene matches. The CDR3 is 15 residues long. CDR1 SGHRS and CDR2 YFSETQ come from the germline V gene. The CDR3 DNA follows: TGCGCCAGCAGCTGGGGACTAGCGGACACCGGGGAGCTGTTTTTT. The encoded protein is CASSWGLADTGELFF.

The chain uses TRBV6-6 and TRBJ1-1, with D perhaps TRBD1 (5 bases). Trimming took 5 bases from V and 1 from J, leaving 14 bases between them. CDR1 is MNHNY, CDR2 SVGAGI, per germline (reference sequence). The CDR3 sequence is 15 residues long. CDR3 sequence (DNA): TGTGCCAGCAGTGGCGTCCGAACAGGGAACACTGAAGCTTTCTTT. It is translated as CASSGVRTGNTEAFF.

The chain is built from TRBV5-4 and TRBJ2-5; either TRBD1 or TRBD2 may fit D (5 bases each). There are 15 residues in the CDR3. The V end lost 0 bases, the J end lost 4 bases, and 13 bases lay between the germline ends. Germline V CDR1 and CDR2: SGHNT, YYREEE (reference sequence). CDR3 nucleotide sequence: TGTGCCAGCAGCTTGGAGTTTAGAGGGGCAGAGACCCAGTACTTC. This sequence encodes CASSLEFRGAETQYF.

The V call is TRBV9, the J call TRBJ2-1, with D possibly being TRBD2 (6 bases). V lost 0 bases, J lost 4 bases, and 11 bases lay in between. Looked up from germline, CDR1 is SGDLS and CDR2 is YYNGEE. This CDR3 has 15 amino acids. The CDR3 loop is CASSVDNGGYNEQFF. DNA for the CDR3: TGTGCCAGCAGCGTAGATAACGGGGGATACAATGAGCAGTTCTTC.

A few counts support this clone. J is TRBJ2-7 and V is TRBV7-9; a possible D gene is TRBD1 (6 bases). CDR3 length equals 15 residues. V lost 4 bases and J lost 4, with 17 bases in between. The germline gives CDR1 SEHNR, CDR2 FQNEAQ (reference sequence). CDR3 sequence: CASSSDNNRVYEQYF. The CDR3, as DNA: TGTGCCAGCAGCTCGGATAACAACAGGGTTTACGAGCAGTACTTC.

The CDR3 coding sequence is TGTGCCAGCAGCCCCCGACAGAGCTTCAAACTCTATGGCTACACCTTC. It yields the protein CASSPRQSFKLYGYTF. The gene calls are TRBV9 and TRBJ1-2, with a weak D call TRBD1 (5 bases). CDR1 and CDR2 (germline): SGDLS, YYNGEE. CDR3 length: 16 residues. The V end lost 4 bases, the J end lost 4 bases, and 20 bases lay between the germline ends.

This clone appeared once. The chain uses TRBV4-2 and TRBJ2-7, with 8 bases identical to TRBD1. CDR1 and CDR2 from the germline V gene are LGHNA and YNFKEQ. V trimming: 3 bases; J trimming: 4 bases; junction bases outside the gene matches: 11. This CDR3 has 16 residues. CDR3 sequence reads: CASSHPLGQGAYEQYF. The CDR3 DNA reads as TGTGCCAGCAGCCACCCTCTGGGGCAGGGGGCTTACGAGCAGTACTTC.

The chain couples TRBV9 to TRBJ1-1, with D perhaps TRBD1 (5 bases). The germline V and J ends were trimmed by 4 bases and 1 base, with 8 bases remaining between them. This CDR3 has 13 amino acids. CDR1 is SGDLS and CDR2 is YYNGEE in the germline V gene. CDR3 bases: TGTGCCAGCAGCTTCGGGGGGAACACTGAAGCTTTCTTT. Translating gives CASSFGGNTEAFF.

Here the CDR3 reads CASSSVGLPYEQYF. In DNA form, the CDR3 reads TGTGCCAGCAGTTCAGTGGGACTCCCCTACGAGCAGTACTTC. The V gene is TRBV27, the J gene TRBJ2-7, with D possibly TRBD2 on 6 matching bases. V dropped 4 bases and J dropped 2 bases, with 12 bases sitting between them. In germline, CDR1 is MNHEY, CDR2 SMNVEV (reference sequence). The CDR3 totals 14 residues.

The DNA of the CDR3 is TGTGCCAGCAGGGACAGGGAATACAATGAGCAGTTCTTC. Protein product: CASRDREYNEQFF. This sequence joins TRBV2 and TRBJ2-1; 8 bases fit TRBD1. V lost 6 bases and J lost 4; bases outside the gene matches: 2. The V gene's germline CDR1 is SNHLY and CDR2 FYNNEI. The CDR3 loop spans 13 amino acids.

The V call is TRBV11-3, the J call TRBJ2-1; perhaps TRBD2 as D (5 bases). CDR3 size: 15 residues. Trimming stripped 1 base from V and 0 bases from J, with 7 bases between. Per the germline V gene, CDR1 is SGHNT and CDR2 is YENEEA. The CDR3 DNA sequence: TGTGCCAGCAGCTTAGGAGGGAGCTCCTACAATGAGCAGTTCTTC. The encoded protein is CASSLGGSSYNEQFF.

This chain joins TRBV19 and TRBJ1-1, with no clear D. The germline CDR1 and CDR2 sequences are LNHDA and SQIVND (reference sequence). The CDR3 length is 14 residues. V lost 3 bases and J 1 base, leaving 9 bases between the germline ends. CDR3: CASSIFERNTEAFF. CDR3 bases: TGTGCCAGTAGTATCTTCGAACGGAACACTGAAGCTTTCTTT.

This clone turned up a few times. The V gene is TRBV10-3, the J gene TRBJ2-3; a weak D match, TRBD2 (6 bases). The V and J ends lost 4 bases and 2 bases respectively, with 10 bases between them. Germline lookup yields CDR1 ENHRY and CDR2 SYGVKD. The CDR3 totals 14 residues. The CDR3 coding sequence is TGTGCCATCAGTGTGGGGGGAGACACAGATACGCAGTATTTT. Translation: CAISVGGDTDTQYF.

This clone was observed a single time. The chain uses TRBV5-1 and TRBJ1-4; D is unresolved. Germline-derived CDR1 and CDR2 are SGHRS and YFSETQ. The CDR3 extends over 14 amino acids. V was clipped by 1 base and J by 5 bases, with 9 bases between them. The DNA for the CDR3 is TGCGCCAGCAGCTTGTTCGGGGAAAATGAAAAACTGTTTTTT. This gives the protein CASSLFGENEKLFF.

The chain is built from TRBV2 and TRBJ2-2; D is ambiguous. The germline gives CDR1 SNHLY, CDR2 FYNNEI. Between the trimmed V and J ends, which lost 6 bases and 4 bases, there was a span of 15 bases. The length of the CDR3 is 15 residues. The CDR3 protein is CASSPDRRPTGELFF. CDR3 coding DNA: TGTGCCAGCAGCCCCGATCGACGACCCACCGGGGAGCTGTTTTTT.

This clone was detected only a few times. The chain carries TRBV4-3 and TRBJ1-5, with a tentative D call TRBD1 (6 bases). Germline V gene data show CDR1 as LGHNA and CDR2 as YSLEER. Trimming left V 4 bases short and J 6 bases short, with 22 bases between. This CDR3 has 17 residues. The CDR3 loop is CASSPGTGARGSQPQHF. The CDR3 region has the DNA TGCGCCAGCAGCCCAGGAACGGGGGCCAGGGGCTCTCAGCCCCAGCATTTT.

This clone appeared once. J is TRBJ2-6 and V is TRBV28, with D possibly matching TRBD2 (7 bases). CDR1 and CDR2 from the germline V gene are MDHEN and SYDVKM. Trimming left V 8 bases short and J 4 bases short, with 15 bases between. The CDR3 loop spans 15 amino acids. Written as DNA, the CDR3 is TGTGCCAGCGGGGGGGCCGTGATAGGGGCCAACGTCCTGACTTTC. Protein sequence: CASGGAVIGANVLTF.

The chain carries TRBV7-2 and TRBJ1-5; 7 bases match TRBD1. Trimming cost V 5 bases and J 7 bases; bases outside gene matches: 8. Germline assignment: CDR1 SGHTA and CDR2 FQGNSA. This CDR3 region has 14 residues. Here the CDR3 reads CASSKETGYQPQHF. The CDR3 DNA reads TGTGCCAGCAGCAAAGAGACAGGGTACCAGCCCCAGCATTTT.

The CDR3 reads CASSYPFGALIDYGYTF. Here the CDR3 DNA reads TGTGCCAGCAGCTACCCTTTTGGGGCCCTGATCGACTATGGCTACACCTTC. The V and J genes are TRBV7-2 and TRBJ1-2, with D possibly TRBD1 on 5 matching bases. The length of the CDR3 is 17 residues. Germline values: CDR1 SGHTA, CDR2 FQGNSA. V was pared by 4 bases and J by 3 bases, with 21 bases between.